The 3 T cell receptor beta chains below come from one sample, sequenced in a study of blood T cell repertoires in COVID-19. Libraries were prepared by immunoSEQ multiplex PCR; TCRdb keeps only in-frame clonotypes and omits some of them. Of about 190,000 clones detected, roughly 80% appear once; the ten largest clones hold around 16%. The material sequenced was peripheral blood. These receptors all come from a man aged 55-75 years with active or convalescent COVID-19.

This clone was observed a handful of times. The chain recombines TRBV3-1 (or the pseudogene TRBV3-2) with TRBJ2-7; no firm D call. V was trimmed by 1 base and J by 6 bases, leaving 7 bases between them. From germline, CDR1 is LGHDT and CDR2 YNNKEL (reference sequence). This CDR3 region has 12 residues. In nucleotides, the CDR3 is TGTGCCAGCAGCCAAGGCGGATTCGAGCAGTACTTC. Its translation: CASSQGGFEQYF.

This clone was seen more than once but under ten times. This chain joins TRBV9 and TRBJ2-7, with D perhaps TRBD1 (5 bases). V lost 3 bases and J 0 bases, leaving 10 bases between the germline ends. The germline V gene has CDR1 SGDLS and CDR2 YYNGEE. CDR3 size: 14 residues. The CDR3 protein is CASSGGGYSYEQYF. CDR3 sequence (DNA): TGTGCCAGCAGCGGGGGCGGATACTCCTACGAGCAGTACTTC.

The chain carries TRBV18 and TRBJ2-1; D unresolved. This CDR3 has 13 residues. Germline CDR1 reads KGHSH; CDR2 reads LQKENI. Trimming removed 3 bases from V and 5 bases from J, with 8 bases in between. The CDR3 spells CASSPPLHNEQFF. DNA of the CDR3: TGTGCCAGCTCACCCCCGCTACACAATGAGCAGTTCTTC.